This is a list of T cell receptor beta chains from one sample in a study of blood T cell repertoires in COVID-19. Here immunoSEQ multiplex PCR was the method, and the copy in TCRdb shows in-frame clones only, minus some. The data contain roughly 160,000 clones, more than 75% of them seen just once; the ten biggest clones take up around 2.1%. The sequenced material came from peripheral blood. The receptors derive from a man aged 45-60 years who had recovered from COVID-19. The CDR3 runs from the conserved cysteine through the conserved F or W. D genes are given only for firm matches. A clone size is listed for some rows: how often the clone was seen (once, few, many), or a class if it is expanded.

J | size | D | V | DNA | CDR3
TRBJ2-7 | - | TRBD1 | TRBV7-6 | TGTGCCAGCAGTCTAACAGGGGGCGAGCAGTACTTC | CASSLTGGEQYF
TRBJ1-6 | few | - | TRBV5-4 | TGTGCCAGCAGCTTGGGCGGGTCCCCTGGGAATTCACCCCTCCACTTT | CASSLGGSPGNSPLHF
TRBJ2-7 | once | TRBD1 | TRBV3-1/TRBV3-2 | TGTGCCAGCAAGGGTAGTAACAGGGGGCTTCGGTACGAGCAGTACTTC | CASKGSNRGLRYEQYF
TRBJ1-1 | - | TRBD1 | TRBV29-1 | TGCAGCGTTAGGGACAGACTGAACACTGAAGCTTTCTTT | CSVRDRLNTEAFF
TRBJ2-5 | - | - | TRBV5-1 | TGCGCCAGCAGCTTCTACGGGGGTCGAGAGACCCAGTACTTC | CASSFYGGRETQYF
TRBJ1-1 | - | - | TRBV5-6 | TGTGCCAGCAGCTTCTCCACAGTGGACACTGAAGCTTTCTTT | CASSFSTVDTEAFF
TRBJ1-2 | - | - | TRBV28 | TGTGCCAGCCGTAAGCAGGACTATGGCTACACCTTC | CASRKQDYGYTF
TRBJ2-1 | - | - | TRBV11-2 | TGTGCCAGCAGCTTACCCTCGACAGGCTACAATGAGCAGTTCTTC | CASSLPSTGYNEQFF
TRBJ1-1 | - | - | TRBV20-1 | TGCAGCAGTAATAAGAACACTGAAGCTTTCTTT | CSSNKNTEAFF
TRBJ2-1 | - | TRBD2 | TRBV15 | TGTGCCACCACCTCGGGACTAGCGGGACTCGATGAGCAGTTCTTC | CATTSGLAGLDEQFF
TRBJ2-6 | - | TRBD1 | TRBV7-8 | TGTGCCAGCAGCCCCCGGGACAGGGGTCTCGATTGGGCCAACGTCCTGACTTTC | CASSPRDRGLDWANVLTF
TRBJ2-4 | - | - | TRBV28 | TGTGCCAGCAGTTTATCTCAGGGGTTTGTGGGCATTCAGTACTTC | CASSLSQGFVGIQYF
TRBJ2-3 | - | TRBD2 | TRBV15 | TGTGCCACCAGCAGAGATCTGGGGGGGACAGATACGCAGTATTTT | CATSRDLGGTDTQYF
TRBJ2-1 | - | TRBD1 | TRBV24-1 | TGTGCCACCAGTGATCCCGGACAGGGAAGGTTCTTC | CATSDPGQGRFF
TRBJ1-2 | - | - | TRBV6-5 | TGTGCCAGCAGTTCCGTGGAGGTGTTCTATGGCTACACCTTC | CASSSVEVFYGYTF
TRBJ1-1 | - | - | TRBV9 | TGTGCCAGCAGCGCCCCACGAGGAGGGGTTAACACTGAAGCTTTCTTT | CASSAPRGGVNTEAFF
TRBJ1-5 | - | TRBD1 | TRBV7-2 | TGTGCCAGCAGCCCTGGGACAGGTGGGAATCAGCCCCAGCATTTT | CASSPGTGGNQPQHF
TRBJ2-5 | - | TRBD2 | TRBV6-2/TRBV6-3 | TGTGCCAGCAGTTATAGCGGGGTACGTCAAGAGACCCAGTACTTC | CASSYSGVRQETQYF
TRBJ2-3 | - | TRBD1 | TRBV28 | TGTGCCAGCAGTTTCAACAGGGGGCGCCGCGATCGAGATACGCAGTATTTT | CASSFNRGRRDRDTQYF
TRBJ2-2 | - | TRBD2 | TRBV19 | TGTGCCAGTAGTCTGGGCGGGGGGGCGCAGAACACCGGGGAGCTGTTTTTT | CASSLGGGAQNTGELFF
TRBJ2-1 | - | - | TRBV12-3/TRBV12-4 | TGTGCCAGCAGTTTCAGACTGAATAATGAGCAGTTCTTC | CASSFRLNNEQFF
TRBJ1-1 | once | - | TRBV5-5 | TGTGCCAGCAGCTCCGTCGGGGCCGCGGGAAACACTGAAGCTTTCTTT | CASSSVGAAGNTEAFF
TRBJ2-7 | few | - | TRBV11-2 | TGTGCCAGCAGCTTAGATCGGCGGGAGCAGTACTTC | CASSLDRREQYF
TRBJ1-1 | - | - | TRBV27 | TGTGCCAGCAGGGAAAGGCAGGGGAACACTGAAGCTTTCTTT | CASRERQGNTEAFF
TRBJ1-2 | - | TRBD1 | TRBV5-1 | TGCGCCAGCAGCAAGGGACAGGGTGGCGGAGGGAACTATGGCTACACCTTC | CASSKGQGGGGNYGYTF
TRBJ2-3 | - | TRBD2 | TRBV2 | TGTGCCAGCAGGGGGGGACTAGCGGGACTCACAGATACGCAGTATTTT | CASRGGLAGLTDTQYF
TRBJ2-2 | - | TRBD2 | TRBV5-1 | TGCGCCAGCAGCTGGACTAGCGGGAACACCGGGGAGCTGTTTTTT | CASSWTSGNTGELFF
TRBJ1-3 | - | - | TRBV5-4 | TGTGCCAGCAGCTTACGTTCGCCGCGGGGAAACACCATATATTTT | CASSLRSPRGNTIYF
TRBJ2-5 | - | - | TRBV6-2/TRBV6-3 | TGTGCCAGCAGTTATTCCGAGCTAGAGACCCAGTACTTC | CASSYSELETQYF
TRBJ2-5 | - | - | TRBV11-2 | TGTGCCAGCAGCTTTGGACAGTCTCAAGAGACCCAGTACTTC | CASSFGQSQETQYF
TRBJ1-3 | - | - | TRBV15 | TGTGCCACCAGCAGAGAGCGTGTCTCTGGAAACACCATATATTTT | CATSRERVSGNTIYF